These 30 T cell receptor beta chains were all obtained from the same sample, sequenced in a study of type 1 regulatory T cells. Using its own MiXCR run on the reads, TCRdb lists one record per CDR3 protein. The sample lists over 90,000 distinct CDR3 sequences, 25% to 40% occurring once. Sequencing was performed on CD4+ T cells, either the whole sample or a sorted fraction (not recorded which). All receptors come from a human donor in good health.

The table lists this clonotype with a few counts. The chain recombines TRBV27 with TRBJ2-2; unclear D gene. V lost 8 bases, J lost 2 bases, and 9 bases lay in between. From germline, CDR1 is MNHEY and CDR2 SMNVEV (reference sequence). This CDR3 has 13 residues. The CDR3 bases are TGTGCCAGCGCCGACACCAACACCGGGGAGCTGTTTTTT. It encodes CASADTNTGELFF.

This clonotype was detected only a few times. CDR3 sequence: CASFHRGSNTEAFF. CDR3 DNA: TGTGCCAGCTTTCACAGGGGATCGAACACTGAAGCTTTCTTT. The chain employs TRBV7-9 and TRBJ1-1, with TRBD1 identical over 7 bases. From germline, CDR1 is SEHNR and CDR2 FQNEAQ (reference sequence). The CDR3 runs to 14 residues. Trimming took 8 bases from V and 1 from J; bases not matched to a gene: 7. Combining the CDR3 with reference TRBV7-9 and TRBJ1-1 gives the whole variable domain DTGVSQNPRHKITKRGQNVTFRCDPISEHNRLYWYRQTLGQGPEFLTYFQNEAQLEKSRLLSDRFSAERPKGSFSTLEIQRTEQGDSAMYLCASFHRGSNTEAFFGQGTRLTVV.

This clonotype has at least ten counts. CDR3 DNA: TGTGCCAGCAGCCAAGAGGGGACTAGCGGTGACAATGAGCAGTTCTTC. Translation gives CASSQEGTSGDNEQFF. The genes are TRBV3-1 and TRBJ2-1; TRBD2 matches at 11 bases. The CDR3 covers 16 residues. V dropped 0 bases and J dropped 5; count of bases not matched to a gene: 3. The germline CDR1 and CDR2 sequences are LGHDT and YNNKEL (reference sequence).

Only a few counts were recorded for this clonotype. The chain combines TRBV4-1 with TRBJ1-1; D is possibly TRBD1 (6 bases). The germline V gene encodes CDR1 MGHRA and CDR2 YSYEKL. V dropped 5 bases and J dropped 7 bases, with 14 bases sitting between them. This CDR3 contains 13 residues. The CDR3 region is CASSKREGVEAFF. The CDR3 coding sequence is TGCGCCAGCAGCAAACGGGAGGGGGTTGAAGCTTTCTTT.

The CDR3 DNA sequence: TGTGCCATCAGTGGTGTCAGCACTAACTATGGCTACACCTTC. Its protein is CAISGVSTNYGYTF. The chain combines TRBV10-3 with TRBJ1-2; unclear D gene. Germline CDR1 is ENHRY and CDR2 is SYGVKD. Trimming left V 4 bases short and J 0 bases short, with 9 bases between. The CDR3 is made up of 14 amino acids.

This sequence joins TRBV9 and TRBJ2-1, with D tentatively TRBD1 (6 bases). The CDR3 runs 14 residues. V lost 1 base and J lost 3, with 8 bases in between. Germline V gene sequence: CDR1 SGDLS, CDR2 YYNGEE. The CDR3 region is CASSVQGFYNEQFF. Here the CDR3 DNA reads TGTGCCAGCAGCGTACAGGGGTTCTACAATGAGCAGTTCTTC.

Worth noting for this clonotype: Germline and junction disagree at one end, which may indicate a read error. CDR3 DNA sequence: TGTGCCAGCAGCCAGGAGGACCGGGACTCCGGGGGGCTGTTTTTT. Amino acids: CASSQEDRDSGGLFF. This chain uses TRBV4-2 with TRBJ2-2, with TRBD2 as a possible D gene (6 bases). Germline CDR1 LGHNA, CDR2 YNFKEQ. The CDR3 runs 15 residues.

A few counts support this clonotype. This chain links TRBV27 with TRBJ2-6; D gene unclear. Germline lookup yields CDR1 MNHEY and CDR2 SMNVEV (reference sequence). The V end lost 6 bases, the J end lost 0 bases, and 6 bases lay between the germline ends. The CDR3 sequence is 14 residues long. In nucleotides, the CDR3 is TGTGCCAGCAGACCGAGCTCTGGGGCCAACGTCCTGACTTTC. Its protein is CASRPSSGANVLTF.

The J gene is TRBJ2-1, the V gene TRBV15; D is uncertain. CDR1 LNHNV and CDR2 YYDKDF come from the germline V gene (reference sequence). The CDR3 contains 15 residues. Trimming pared 0 bases from V and 2 bases from J, leaving 8 bases between. The chain's CDR3 is CATSRERPPYNEQFF. The CDR3 DNA is TGTGCCACCAGCAGAGAGCGGCCTCCCTACAATGAGCAGTTCTTC.

The table lists this clonotype with a few counts. CDR3: CASSYMGLAYTETQYF. The CDR3 DNA follows: TGTGCCAGCAGCTATATGGGACTAGCGTATACAGAGACCCAGTACTTC. The chain carries TRBV7-2 and TRBJ2-5; 10 bases match TRBD2. CDR3 length: 16 amino acids. V shed 4 bases, J shed 4 bases, and the junction held 9 bases outside the gene matches. Germline CDR1 SGHTA, CDR2 FQGNSA.

In its sample, this clonotype was seen a few times. The rearrangement uses TRBV12-3 or TRBV12-4 and TRBJ2-3; D is ambiguous. With 6 bases removed from V and 10 bases from J, the gap between germline ends came to 14 bases. This CDR3 has 12 residues. CDR3 loop: CASRPAPTAQYF. The CDR3 coding sequence is TGTGCCAGCAGGCCTGCCCCCACTGCGCAGTATTTT.

This clonotype showed up just a few times. This chain uses TRBV20-1 with TRBJ2-1; TRBD2 agrees at 12 bases. V lost 5 bases, J lost 0 bases, and 11 bases stayed unmatched. Looked up from germline, CDR1 is DFQATT and CDR2 is SNEGSKA (reference sequence). This CDR3 has 18 residues. The chain's CDR3 is CSAQAGTSGPSSYNEQFF. CDR3 DNA: TGCAGTGCTCAGGCCGGGACTAGCGGGCCTAGCTCCTACAATGAGCAGTTCTTC.

This clonotype occurred a few times. The V call is TRBV7-2, the J call TRBJ2-1, with 9 bases matching TRBD2. After removal of 4 bases from V and 4 bases from J, the junction contained 11 bases not matched to a gene. Germline V gene lookup returns CDR1 SGHTA and CDR2 FQGNSA. There are 17 residues in the CDR3. The chain's CDR3 is CASSSSGASGKYNEQFF. The CDR3 region has the DNA TGTGCCAGCAGCTCGAGTGGGGCTAGCGGGAAGTACAATGAGCAGTTCTTC. The full variable domain, its missing parts supplied by reference TRBV7-2 and TRBJ2-1, is GAGVSQSPSNKVTEKGKDVELRCDPISGHTALYWYRQSLGQGLEFLIYFQGNSAPDKSGLPSDRFSAERTGGSVSTLTIQRTQQEDSAVYLCASSSSGASGKYNEQFFGPGTRLTVL.

The chain has TRBV5-1 and TRBJ2-7; 9 bases agree with TRBD2. The germline CDR1 and CDR2 sequences are SGHRS and YFSETQ. This CDR3 has 15 amino acids. Losses at the gene ends were 5 bases for V and 2 bases for J; bases not matched to a gene: 8. This chain's CDR3 is CASRPVAGGPYEQYF. The CDR3 nucleotides read TGCGCCAGCAGACCCGTGGCGGGAGGGCCCTACGAGCAGTACTTC.

The gene calls are TRBV20-1 and TRBJ1-1; D remains ambiguous. CDR1 DFQATT and CDR2 SNEGSKA come from the germline V gene (reference sequence). This CDR3 comprises 13 residues. As DNA, the CDR3 is TGCAGAGCGAACCCCCCGTTGAACACTGAAGCTTTCTTT. It codes for CRANPPLNTEAFF.

CDR3 amino acids: CASSLGGSSTGELFF. The DNA for the CDR3 is TGTGCCAGCAGCTTAGGTGGGAGCTCCACCGGGGAGCTGTTTTTT. The chain employs TRBV7-6 and TRBJ2-2; tentatively, D is TRBD2 (5 bases). The ends were cut back, 1 base at V and 4 bases at J, with 10 bases in the middle. The CDR3 has 15 amino acids. CDR1 and CDR2 from the germline V gene are SGHVS and FNYEAQ.

V is TRBV6-6 and J is TRBJ2-3, with D possibly being TRBD2 (7 bases). Germline V gene lookup returns CDR1 MNHNY and CDR2 SVGAGI (reference sequence). V lost 5 bases, J lost 7 bases, and 19 bases lay in between. The CDR3 sequence is 15 residues long. The CDR3 region is CASSRPAGAYNTQYF. The CDR3 DNA is TGTGCCAGCAGTAGACCCGCGGGGGCATATAATACGCAGTATTTT.

This sequence joins TRBV7-3 and TRBJ2-1; the D gene is possibly TRBD2 (5 bases). V lost 5 bases, J lost 1 base, and 12 bases lay in between. The germline CDR1 and CDR2 sequences are SGHTA and FQGTGA. The CDR3 covers 15 residues. CDR3 bases: TGTGCCAGCAGCCCCGGGGTTCAGTCCTACAATGAGCAGTTCTTC. Translation: CASSPGVQSYNEQFF.

This clonotype is a singleton in its sample. The genes are TRBV11-1 and TRBJ2-1; 9 bases are shared with TRBD2. CDR3 length: 15 amino acids. Germline V lookup: CDR1 SGHAT, CDR2 FQDESV (reference sequence). V dropped 1 base and J dropped 8; count of bases not matched to a gene: 6. In DNA form, the CDR3 reads TGTGCCAGCAGCTTAGGACTAGCGGCCGTCCATGAGCAGTTCTTC. Its translation is CASSLGLAAVHEQFF.

This chain connects TRBV20-1 to TRBJ2-7; D gene unclear. V was cut by 5 bases and J by 6 bases, with 17 bases left in between. CDR1 and CDR2 from the germline V gene are DFQATT and SNEGSKA (reference sequence). The CDR3 contains 13 residues. The CDR3 loop reads CSAQDGPWAEQYF. In DNA, the CDR3 is TGCAGTGCTCAGGACGGACCGTGGGCCGAGCAGTACTTC.

In this sample, this clonotype turned up a few times. V usage is TRBV28 and J usage is TRBJ2-1, with TRBD1 identical over 9 bases. V gave up 3 bases and J gave up 9 bases; unmatched junction bases: 6. This CDR3 is 14 amino acids long. From germline, CDR1 is MDHEN and CDR2 SYDVKM. The chain's CDR3 is CASSLTGGIGEQFF. CDR3 in DNA: TGTGCCAGCAGTTTGACAGGGGGGATCGGTGAGCAGTTCTTC.

The chain links TRBV7-9 to TRBJ2-5; D could derive from TRBD1 or TRBD2 (6 bases each). This CDR3 is 15 amino acids long. The germline V and J ends were trimmed by 1 base and 7 bases, with 16 bases remaining between them. CDR1 and CDR2 from the germline V gene are SEHNR and FQNEAQ (reference sequence). CDR3 sequence reads: CASSLGSGAIPTQYF. As DNA, the CDR3 is TGTGCCAGCAGCTTAGGATCGGGGGCCATTCCGACCCAGTACTTC.

This sequence joins TRBV29-1 and TRBJ2-7; TRBD1 matches 10 bases. Germline trimming cut 7 bases from V and 4 bases from J; bases unmatched to any gene: 4. CDR3 length: 12 amino acids. Looked up from germline, CDR1 is SQVTM and CDR2 is ANQGSEA. CDR3 in amino acids: CSGGQGMYEQYF. Here the CDR3 DNA reads TGCAGCGGGGGACAGGGGATGTACGAGCAGTACTTC.

The DNA for the CDR3 is TGCGCCAGCAGCTTGGAGGGAGCAAGAGACAATGAGCAGTTCTTC. Translation gives CASSLEGARDNEQFF. The chain links TRBV5-1 to TRBJ2-1; the D gene is possibly TRBD2 (5 bases). Trimming shortened V by 0 bases and J by 5 bases, and 12 bases separated the two germline ends. The CDR3 runs to 15 residues. The V gene's germline CDR1 is SGHRS and CDR2 YFSETQ.

This clonotype was observed a handful of times. The genes are TRBV25-1 and TRBJ2-7; D possibly corresponds to TRBD2 (6 bases). Germline loops: CDR1 MGHDK, CDR2 SYGVNS. V lost 6 bases and J lost 6, with 15 bases in between. The CDR3 spans 13 residues. The CDR3 protein is CASSREPTREQYF. The CDR3 coding sequence is TGTGCCAGCAGCCGGGAGCCCACTCGCGAGCAGTACTTC.

This chain connects TRBV5-1 to TRBJ2-6; D call uncertain. CDR1 SGHRS and CDR2 YFSETQ come from the germline V gene. The CDR3 runs to 18 residues. The germline V and J ends were trimmed by 2 bases and 0 bases, with 15 bases remaining between them. The CDR3 sequence is CASSFWSTRTSGANVLTF. DNA of the CDR3: TGCGCCAGCAGCTTCTGGTCGACCCGAACCTCTGGGGCCAACGTCCTGACTTTC.

This clonotype has only a few counts. This chain uses TRBV20-1 with TRBJ2-7; TRBD2 agrees at 10 bases. Germline CDR1 is DFQATT and CDR2 is SNEGSKA (reference sequence). The CDR3 has 13 residues. V shed 6 bases, J shed 3 bases, and the junction held 5 bases outside the gene matches. The CDR3 region is CSAGTSVLYEQYF. CDR3 nucleotide sequence: TGCAGTGCGGGGACTAGCGTGCTCTACGAGCAGTACTTC.

This clonotype was seen only a few times. The chain joins TRBV5-5 to TRBJ1-2; 8 bases are shared with TRBD1. Trimming at V came to 1 base and at J to 4 bases, leaving 18 bases not matched to a gene. This CDR3 contains 19 residues. The germline V gene has CDR1 SGHKS and CDR2 YYEKEE (reference sequence). The DNA of the CDR3 is TGTGCCAGCAGCTTGTCCGCAGGTGGAACGGGACAGGAGATCTATGGCTACACCTTC. Translation gives CASSLSAGGTGQEIYGYTF.

This clonotype turned up a few times. The chain joins TRBV7-9 to TRBJ2-2; weak D call: TRBD1 (5 bases). This CDR3 has 15 amino acids. V gave up 5 bases and J gave up 1 base, with 11 bases separating them. Germline loops: CDR1 SEHNR, CDR2 FQNEAQ (reference sequence). CDR3 amino acids: CASSQDTLNTGELFF. DNA of the CDR3: TGTGCCAGCAGCCAGGACACTCTGAACACCGGGGAGCTGTTTTTT.

This clonotype has only a few counts. The rearrangement links TRBV3-1 to TRBJ2-1, with TRBD2 matching over 16 bases. This CDR3 has 19 residues. The trim removed 1 base at V and 7 bases at J, leaving 10 bases unmatched. Germline CDR1 is LGHDT and CDR2 is YNNKEL (reference sequence). The CDR3 region is CASSQGVGTSGRAGNEQFF. In DNA form, the CDR3 reads TGTGCCAGCAGCCAAGGGGTTGGGACTAGCGGGAGGGCCGGAAATGAGCAGTTCTTC.